These 32 T cell receptor beta chains were sequenced from one sample in a study of CD8 T cells in Susac syndrome. When the RNA was reverse transcribed, random hexamers were used with an input of about 0.5 to 1 ug. TCRdb ran MiXCR on the immunoSEQ multiplex PCR reads and lists one entry per CDR3 protein. The sample has hundreds of thousands of distinct CDR3 sequences; just under 95% are singletons. Sample: CD4+ T cells from PBMCs. The receptors were gathered from a human donor with multiple sclerosis.

V gene TRBV15 combines with J gene TRBJ2-3; tentatively, D is TRBD2 (6 bases). The CDR3 length is 15 residues. Trimming took off 5 bases at V and 4 bases at J, with 16 bases between the two ends. The germline V gene has CDR1 LNHNV and CDR2 YYDKDF (reference sequence). CDR3 protein: CATSGRTTSADTQYF. For the CDR3, the DNA is TGTGCCACCAGCGGCCGGACTACTTCGGCAGATACGCAGTATTTT.

The V gene is TRBV6-6, the J gene TRBJ1-1; TRBD1 matches at 7 bases. The V gene end was trimmed by 5 bases and the J gene end by 3 bases; junction bases not matched to a gene: 3. Per germline, CDR1 MNHNY and CDR2 SVGAGI (reference sequence). The CDR3 extends over 13 amino acids. The CDR3 region has the DNA TGTGCCAGCAGTGACGGACAGGACACTGAAGCTTTCTTT. Encoded protein: CASSDGQDTEAFF.

The chain recombines TRBV14 with TRBJ1-2, with D unclear. CDR1 is SGHDN and CDR2 is FVKESK in the germline V gene. The CDR3 contains 11 residues. Deletions cut 4 bases from V and 7 bases from J, with 7 bases between. CDR3 nucleotides: TGTGCCAGCAGCCCTTGGCCTGGCTACACCTTC. It translates to CASSPWPGYTF. The full variable domain, its missing parts supplied by reference TRBV14 and TRBJ1-2, is EAGVTQFPSHSVIEKGQTVTLRCDPISGHDNLYWYRRVMGKEIKFLLHFVKESKQDESGMPNNRFLAERTGGTYSTLKVQPAELEDSGVYFCASSPWPGYTFGSGTRLTVV.

The genes are TRBV28 and TRBJ1-5, with D possibly TRBD1 on 6 matching bases. The CDR3 loop spans 16 amino acids. Trimming removed 4 bases at V and 2 bases at J, with 15 bases between. CDR1 and CDR2 (germline): MDHEN, SYDVKM. The CDR3 DNA follows: TGTGCCAGCAGTTCATCGGGGGCGATAGGCAATCAGCCCCAGCATTTT. This translates into CASSSSGAIGNQPQHF.

V gene TRBV5-4 combines with J gene TRBJ1-5, with D tentatively TRBD1 (5 bases). Trimming left V 4 bases short and J 4 bases short, with 12 bases between. Germline V CDR1 and CDR2: SGHNT, YYREEE (reference sequence). The CDR3 runs 14 residues. The CDR3 here is CASSPGPLNQPQHF. CDR3 coding DNA: TGTGCCAGCAGCCCGGGACCGTTGAATCAGCCCCAGCATTTT.

The J gene is TRBJ1-2, the V gene TRBV6-5, with D possibly TRBD1 on 6 matching bases. CDR1 is MNHEY, CDR2 SVGAGI, per germline. The length of the CDR3 is 14 residues. V was shortened by 6 bases and J by 8 bases, with 19 bases between the two germline ends. For the CDR3, the DNA is TGTGCCAGCAGCCTGAACAGGGCTGCGGGCGGCTACACCTTC. Residues: CASSLNRAAGGYTF.

The rearrangement uses TRBV24-1 and TRBJ2-1; unclear D gene. CDR3 length: 14 amino acids. Germline CDR1 is KGHDR and CDR2 is SFDVKD. Between the trimmed V and J ends, which lost 2 bases and 5 bases, there was a span of 9 bases. CDR3 region: CATSDSVADNEQFF. The CDR3 DNA follows: TGTGCCACCAGTGATTCCGTCGCGGACAATGAGCAGTTCTTC.

This sequence joins TRBV18 and TRBJ1-2, with TRBD1 identical over 7 bases. Looked up from germline, CDR1 is KGHSH and CDR2 is LQKENI. The CDR3 totals 18 residues. V shed 1 base and J 5 bases; nucleotides not matched to a gene: 16. The CDR3 here is CASSPLTGTTRGIYGYTF. The CDR3 DNA reads TGTGCCAGCTCACCACTGACAGGGACCACGCGGGGAATATATGGCTACACCTTC.

The J gene is TRBJ2-7, the V gene TRBV12-3 or TRBV12-4, with unresolved D. The CDR3 has 13 amino acids. Trimming cost V 3 bases and J 0 bases, with 6 bases left between them. Here the CDR3 reads CASSFGSSYEQYF. DNA of the CDR3: TGTGCCAGCAGTTTTGGCAGCTCCTACGAGCAGTACTTC.

The rearrangement uses TRBV18 and TRBJ2-2; unclear D gene. The V end lost 8 bases, the J end lost 4 bases, and 11 bases lay between the germline ends. The CDR3 spans 13 residues. Germline V gives CDR1 KGHSH, CDR2 LQKENI. CDR3 in DNA: TGTGCCAGCAATCCTGCGAGCACCGGGGAGCTGTTTTTT. Translated, it gives CASNPASTGELFF.

The chain carries TRBV29-1 and TRBJ2-3; 9 nucleotides line up with TRBD2. This CDR3 region has 15 residues. V trimming: 5 bases; J trimming: 1 base; junction bases outside the gene matches: 7. Germline CDR1 SQVTM, CDR2 ANQGSEA. Here the CDR3 DNA reads TGCAGCGTTACAAATAGCGGGGGTGGCACAGATACGCAGTATTTT. Protein sequence: CSVTNSGGGTDTQYF.

The genes are TRBV5-4 and TRBJ1-2, with 8 nucleotides matching TRBD1. Trimming took 7 bases from V and 5 from J; bases not matched to a gene: 7. This CDR3 has 13 amino acids. The germline gives CDR1 SGHNT, CDR2 YYREEE (reference sequence). The CDR3 reads CASFGQGGYGYTF. DNA for the CDR3: TGTGCCAGCTTCGGACAGGGTGGATATGGCTACACCTTC.

The CDR3 sequence is CASSHTGTGPPDGYTF. CDR3 DNA sequence: TGCGCCAGCAGCCATACCGGGACAGGGCCTCCGGATGGCTACACCTTC. This chain joins TRBV4-1 and TRBJ1-2; 9 nucleotides align to TRBD1. The germline V gene encodes CDR1 MGHRA and CDR2 YSYEKL. The CDR3 consists of 16 residues. V lost 3 bases, J lost 6 bases, and 11 bases stayed unmatched.

The chain employs TRBV19 and TRBJ2-5; possible D gene TRBD1, 6 bases. The length of the CDR3 is 13 residues. Trimming removed 5 bases at V and 5 bases at J, with 12 bases between. Per germline, CDR1 LNHDA and CDR2 SQIVND (reference sequence). This CDR3 reads CASSPQGLETQYF. The DNA of the CDR3 is TGTGCCAGTAGTCCGCAGGGGTTGGAGACCCAGTACTTC.

J is TRBJ2-3 and V is TRBV4-2; TRBD2 agrees at 9 bases. Germline assignment: CDR1 LGHNA and CDR2 YNFKEQ. The CDR3 is 14 amino acids. V dropped 4 bases and J dropped 6; count of bases not matched to a gene: 5. CDR3 protein: CASSPGLAQDTQYF. CDR3 DNA: TGTGCCAGCAGCCCCGGACTAGCGCAGGATACGCAGTATTTT.

The chain uses TRBV5-1 and TRBJ2-3; D unresolved. This CDR3 has 15 residues. Trimming shortened V by 4 bases and J by 2 bases, and 14 bases separated the two germline ends. Germline V gene sequence: CDR1 SGHRS, CDR2 YFSETQ. The CDR3 DNA follows: TGCGCCAGCAGCCACACATTGGGGATCACAGATACGCAGTATTTT. Protein sequence: CASSHTLGITDTQYF.

The chain uses TRBV5-1 and TRBJ1-1; D possibly corresponds to TRBD1 (5 bases). V lost 4 bases and J 5 bases, leaving 15 bases between the germline ends. CDR1 and CDR2 (germline): SGHRS, YFSETQ. The length of the CDR3 is 14 residues. CDR3 sequence: CASSPPGQSTEAFF. The CDR3 nucleotides are TGCGCCAGCAGCCCGCCGGGGCAGTCGACTGAAGCTTTCTTT.

The rearrangement uses TRBV9 and TRBJ2-4, with 9 bases identical to TRBD2. Germline V lookup: CDR1 SGDLS, CDR2 YYNGEE. This CDR3 region has 15 residues. The V and J ends lost 2 bases and 8 bases, in that order; junction bases with no gene match: 8. CDR3: CASSVRGTSSDIQYF. CDR3 bases: TGTGCCAGCAGCGTCAGGGGGACTAGCAGCGACATTCAGTACTTC.

The chain has TRBV5-1 and TRBJ2-7; a weak D match, TRBD2 (7 bases). CDR3 length: 16 amino acids. V was clipped by 4 bases and J by 1 base, with 18 bases between them. Germline V lookup: CDR1 SGHRS, CDR2 YFSETQ. The CDR3 sequence: CASSPDGEGGSYEQYF. The DNA of the CDR3 is TGCGCCAGCAGCCCTGATGGGGAGGGGGGGTCCTACGAGCAGTACTTC.

This chain links TRBV3-1 with TRBJ2-1; tentative D call: TRBD1 (6 bases). The CDR3 spans 13 residues. Germline-derived CDR1 and CDR2 are LGHDT and YNNKEL (reference sequence). V dropped 7 bases and J dropped 8 bases, with 15 bases sitting between them. CDR3 bases: TGTGCCAGCACCAGGGGCAGTCGGGATGAGCAGTTCTTC. As protein: CASTRGSRDEQFF.

This clonotype was found once. V and J are TRBV19 and TRBJ2-7, with 8 bases that match TRBD2. This CDR3 has 13 residues. Losses at the gene ends were 5 bases for V and 5 bases for J; bases not matched to a gene: 5. The germline V gene has CDR1 LNHDA and CDR2 SQIVND (reference sequence). The CDR3, as DNA: TGTGCCAGTAGTTTCCTCGGGGGGGACGAGCAGTACTTC. Its protein is CASSFLGGDEQYF.

The chain uses TRBV6-1 and TRBJ2-1; D is possibly TRBD1 or TRBD2 (5 bases each). The CDR3 runs 13 residues. V was cut by 6 bases and J by 10 bases, with 16 bases left in between. Germline assignment: CDR1 MNHNS and CDR2 SASEGT. CDR3 coding DNA: TGTGCCAGCAGGTCCGGGACGCTGAGGGAGCAGTTCTTC. Protein product: CASRSGTLREQFF.

The chain uses TRBV4-1 and TRBJ1-4, with TRBD1 matching over 8 bases. In germline, CDR1 is MGHRA, CDR2 YSYEKL. CDR3 size: 18 residues. The V segment lost 3 bases and the J segment 0 bases; nucleotides outside the gene matches: 9. The CDR3 protein is CASSHRQGPTSTNEKLFF. As DNA, the CDR3 is TGCGCCAGCAGCCACAGACAGGGGCCCACTTCAACTAATGAAAAACTGTTTTTT.

The genes are TRBV20-1 and TRBJ2-1; 8 bases align to TRBD2. J lost 3 bases, V lost 2 bases, and 6 bases had no gene match. The length of the CDR3 is 15 residues. The V gene's germline CDR1 is DFQATT and CDR2 SNEGSKA (reference sequence). The CDR3 region has the DNA TGCAGTGCTAGACCTGGCGGGAGGAACTACAATGAGCAGTTCTTC. This codes for CSARPGGRNYNEQFF.

The chain has TRBV7-8 and TRBJ1-4, with TRBD1 matching over 8 bases. V was pared by 5 bases and J by 13 bases, with 15 bases of the junction left unmatched. Looked up from germline, CDR1 is SGHVS and CDR2 is FQNEAQ. The length of the CDR3 is 15 residues. CDR3 coding DNA: TGTGCCAGCAGCCCGACGGGACAGGCCGAATGGGGACTGTTTTTT. Encoded protein: CASSPTGQAEWGLFF.

This chain uses TRBV5-1 with TRBJ1-1, with D possibly matching TRBD1 (5 bases). This CDR3 spans 16 amino acids. V lost 3 bases to trimming and J lost 1 base, with 16 bases between them. The germline V gene has CDR1 SGHRS and CDR2 YFSETQ. The CDR3 nucleotides are TGCGCCAGCAGCTACCGACCGGGTGGGACGAACACTGAAGCTTTCTTT. It translates to CASSYRPGGTNTEAFF.

The gene calls are TRBV5-1 and TRBJ2-7; TRBD2 matches at 8 bases. With 4 bases clipped from V and 4 bases from J, the junction kept 4 bases outside the gene matches. CDR1 SGHRS and CDR2 YFSETQ come from the germline V gene. The CDR3 consists of 13 residues. The CDR3: CASSPGGGYEQYF. The CDR3 nucleotides read TGCGCCAGCAGCCCGGGGGGGGGTTACGAGCAGTACTTC.

The chain is built from TRBV5-6 and TRBJ2-6; D is possibly TRBD2 (5 bases). Trimming took 7 bases from V and 0 from J, leaving 20 bases between them. Per the germline V gene, CDR1 is SGHDT and CDR2 is YYEEEE. This CDR3 region has 18 residues. CDR3 residues: CASGGSGYPLSGANVLTF. The CDR3 DNA reads as TGTGCCAGCGGCGGGTCTGGGTACCCACTCTCTGGGGCCAACGTCCTGACTTTC.

This chain uses TRBV7-2 with TRBJ2-2; possible D gene TRBD2, 6 bases. V dropped 5 bases and J dropped 1 base, with 14 bases sitting between them. This CDR3 is built from 16 residues. The V gene's germline CDR1 is SGHTA and CDR2 FQGNSA. CDR3 nucleotide sequence: TGTGCCAGCAGCCTGATGGGTAGCGGGAACACCGGGGAGCTGTTTTTT. This encodes CASSLMGSGNTGELFF.

The chain links TRBV2 to TRBJ2-3; 7 bases map to TRBD2. J gave up 4 bases and V 7 bases, and 11 bases lay outside the gene matches. The CDR3 is made up of 15 amino acids. Germline CDR1 reads SNHLY; CDR2 reads FYNNEI. The CDR3 sequence is CASKWVAGVADTQYF. CDR3 sequence (DNA): TGTGCCAGCAAATGGGTGGCGGGAGTAGCAGATACGCAGTATTTT. Drawing the rest from reference TRBV2 and TRBJ2-3, the complete variable domain is EPEVTQTPSHQVTQMGQEVILRCVPISNHLYFYWYRQILGQKVEFLVSFYNNEISEKSEIFDDQFSVERPDGSNFTLKIRSTKLEDSAMYFCASKWVAGVADTQYFGPGTRLTVL.

The chain recombines TRBV30 with TRBJ2-7, with D possibly being TRBD2 (5 bases). The germline V gene encodes CDR1 GTSNPN and CDR2 SVGIG (reference sequence). Trimming removed 2 bases at V and 9 bases at J, with 11 bases between. The CDR3 is made up of 11 amino acids. The CDR3 sequence is CAWSTGGGQYV. The CDR3 DNA is TGTGCCTGGAGTACCGGCGGAGGGCAGTACGTC.

The CDR3 nucleotides are TGTGCCAGCAGTGAAGCGATCGTGGGGGCCAACGTCCTGACTTTC. Amino acid sequence: CASSEAIVGANVLTF. J is TRBJ2-6 and V is TRBV2; no reliable D call. Trimming took off 0 bases at V and 4 bases at J, with 7 bases between the two ends. The germline V gene encodes CDR1 SNHLY and CDR2 FYNNEI. This CDR3 has 15 residues.